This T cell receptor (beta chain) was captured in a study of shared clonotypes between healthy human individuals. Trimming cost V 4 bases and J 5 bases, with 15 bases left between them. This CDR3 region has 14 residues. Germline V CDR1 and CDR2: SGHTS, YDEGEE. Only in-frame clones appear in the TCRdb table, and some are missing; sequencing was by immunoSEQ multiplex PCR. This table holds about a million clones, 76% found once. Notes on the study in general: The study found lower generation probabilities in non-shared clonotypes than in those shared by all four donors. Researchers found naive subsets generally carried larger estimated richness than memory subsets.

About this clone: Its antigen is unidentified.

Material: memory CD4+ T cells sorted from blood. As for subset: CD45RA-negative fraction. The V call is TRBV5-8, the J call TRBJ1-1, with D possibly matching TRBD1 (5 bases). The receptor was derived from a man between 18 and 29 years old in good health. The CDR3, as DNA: TGTGCCAGCAGCCCGCAGGGCGGACGGACTGAAGCTTTCTTT. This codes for CASSPQGGRTEAFF.